Described below is a single T cell receptor (beta chain) sequence and its context. Its antigen is currently unknown. This CDR3 is 19 amino acids long. Per the germline V gene, CDR1 is SGHDN and CDR2 is FVKESK. V was pared by 0 bases and J by 0 bases, with 15 bases between. TCRB transcripts that were expressed got sequenced, as all of the isolated RNA had been reverse transcribed. The method was immunoSEQ multiplex PCR; TCRdb's version includes in-frame clones alone and lacks a portion of them. The sample shows 600,000 to 700,000 clones, 9.5% to 15% of them seen only once. The sample is drawn from a study of beta chain features in type 1 diabetes. General study findings and limits: Type 1 diabetes patients had VDJ junctions that carried fewer insertions and more deletions. In every one of the four CD4+ subsets, TCRB CDR3s were moderately but significantly shorter in Type 1 diabetes patients.

This receptor was obtained from a man aged 30 to 39 with type 1 diabetes. The specimen was naive CD4+ T cells from blood. V gene TRBV14 combines with J gene TRBJ2-6, with D perhaps assigned TRBD1 or TRBD2 (5 bases each). Written as DNA, the CDR3 is TGTGCCAGCAGCCAAGATATAGGGGCAGGGAGCTCTGGGGCCAACGTCCTGACTTTC. This encodes CASSQDIGAGSSGANVLTF. Full variable domain (remainder filled in from reference TRBV14 and TRBJ2-6): EAGVTQFPSHSVIEKGQTVTLRCDPISGHDNLYWYRRVMGKEIKFLLHFVKESKQDESGMPNNRFLAERTGGTYSTLKVQPAELEDSGVYFCASSQDIGAGSSGANVLTFGAGSRLTVL.